This is a list of T cell receptor beta chains from one sample in a study of monozygotic twins with inflammatory bowel disease. Reanalyzing the 5' RACE reads, TCRdb keeps one entry per CDR3 protein, without DNA. This sample's clone table lists 420,000 or so distinct CDR3 sequences. The sample comprised blood. These receptors originate from a human donor with ulcerative colitis or Crohn's disease, or a healthy co-twin of an affected twin (not recorded which). CDR3s include the opening cysteine and the closing phenylalanine or tryptophan.

J gene | V gene | CDR3 length | CDR3 protein
TRBJ1-1 | TRBV29-1 | 14 | CSAIRTVLNTEAFF
TRBJ2-7 | TRBV4-3 | 15 | CASSQVLAGENEQYF
TRBJ2-3 | TRBV29-1 | 11 | CSVQTSDTQYF
TRBJ2-6 | TRBV12-2 | 15 | CASRVLYGGANVLTF
TRBJ2-1 | TRBV6-2/TRBV6-3 | 17 | CASSYQQDWSSYNEQFF
TRBJ2-7 | TRBV11-2 | 18 | CASSLVSSLAGRPYEQYF
TRBJ1-1 | TRBV7-9 | 16 | CASSSGGQGANTKAFF
TRBJ2-5 | TRBV5-1 | 16 | CASRTGAGVGQETQYF
TRBJ2-1 | TRBV19 | 17 | CASNYLGSSWEYNEQFF
TRBJ2-1 | TRBV27 | 16 | CASNDMGRGGTNEQFF
TRBJ2-2 | TRBV20-1 | 14 | CSARRLPNTGELFF
TRBJ2-4 | TRBV5-1 | 15 | CASSLADGAKNIQYF
TRBJ2-2 | TRBV29-1 | 14 | CSVDLAGKAGELFF
TRBJ2-1 | TRBV6-1 | 15 | CASRTGTTMYNEQFF
TRBJ1-1 | TRBV7-8 | 14 | CASSLWVWGTEAFF
TRBJ1-1 | TRBV27 | 15 | CASSNPGLINTEAFF
TRBJ2-2 | TRBV6-4 | 15 | CASSGLAGVTGELFF
TRBJ2-7 | TRBV7-2 | 15 | CASSLVRGRGYEQYF
TRBJ2-5 | TRBV5-5 | 13 | CASSLAGKETQYF
TRBJ2-7 | TRBV7-9 | 12 | CASSGRGFEQYF
TRBJ1-5 | TRBV5-5 | 13 | CASSRTVNQPQHF
TRBJ2-2 | TRBV9 | 15 | CASSVAVYNTGELFF
TRBJ2-1 | TRBV5-6 | 12 | CASSSDWNEQFF
TRBJ2-1 | TRBV10-3 | 17 | CAISDPVAGHGGNEQFF
TRBJ1-2 | TRBV11-2 | 15 | CASSLTPSRGYGYTF
TRBJ1-5 | TRBV5-4 | 14 | CASSLDPGGQPQHF
TRBJ2-6 | TRBV24-1 | 17 | CATSDEDPGPRANVLTF
TRBJ2-7 | TRBV6-5 | 15 | CASSYSWDSYYEQYF
TRBJ2-1 | TRBV24-1 | 11 | CATGLYNEQFF